This is a list of T cell receptor beta chains from one sample in a study of T-cell memory formation after mild COVID-19. MiXCR, run by TCRdb on the 5' RACE reads, gives a single entry per CDR3 protein. The sample lists fewer than 600,000 distinct CDR3 sequences; about 20% were seen once. The sample comprised PBMCs or a T cell subset sorted from them (not recorded which). The receptors here all came from an adult woman who had mild COVID-19 (a few samples of this study predate the infection). Cell type and time point are not known. Each CDR3 is given with its conserved first and last residue. The order of the fields is D gene, J gene, clone size, V gene, CDR3 protein, CDR3 DNA. The D gene is left open where the match is weak. Not every row has a clone size; where given, it reads once, few, many or a size class.

D gene: .
J gene: TRBJ1-4
clone size: few
V gene: TRBV7-2
CDR3 protein: CASSLMGEKLFF
CDR3 DNA: TGTGCCAGCAGCTTAATGGGTGAAAAACTGTTTTTT

D gene: .
J gene: TRBJ2-7
clone size: few
V gene: TRBV7-9
CDR3 protein: CASSGRNYEQYF
CDR3 DNA: TGTGCCAGCAGCGGCAGAAATTACGAGCAGTACTTC

D gene: .
J gene: TRBJ1-5
clone size: few
V gene: TRBV15
CDR3 protein: CATSRDRVNQPQHF
CDR3 DNA: TGTGCCACCAGCAGAGACAGGGTCAATCAGCCCCAGCATTTT

D gene: TRBD2
J gene: TRBJ2-1
clone size: few
V gene: TRBV7-2
CDR3 protein: CASTITSGHSYNEQFF
CDR3 DNA: TGTGCCAGCACCATAACTAGCGGTCACTCCTACAATGAGCAGTTCTTC

D gene: .
J gene: TRBJ2-1
clone size: .
V gene: TRBV7-8
CDR3 protein: CASSLSGIEQFF
CDR3 DNA: TGTGCCAGCAGCTTGTCAGGGATTGAGCAGTTCTTC

D gene: TRBD1
J gene: TRBJ1-6
clone size: .
V gene: TRBV6-5
CDR3 protein: CASSSRQGASNSPLHF
CDR3 DNA: TGTGCCAGCAGTTCTAGACAGGGGGCGAGTAATTCACCCCTCCACTTT

D gene: .
J gene: TRBJ1-1
clone size: .
V gene: TRBV29-1
CDR3 protein: CSGLFSEAFF
CDR3 DNA: TGCAGCGGACTATTTAGTGAAGCTTTCTTT

D gene: .
J gene: TRBJ1-5
clone size: .
V gene: TRBV12-3/TRBV12-4
CDR3 protein: CASSVARGQPQHF
CDR3 DNA: TGTGCCAGCTCTGTGGCCAGGGGTCAGCCCCAGCATTTT

D gene: .
J gene: TRBJ2-1
clone size: .
V gene: TRBV29-1
CDR3 protein: CSVDDPTRPQYNEQFF
CDR3 DNA: TGCAGCGTAGACGACCCGACTAGACCGCAGTACAATGAGCAGTTCTTC

D gene: TRBD1
J gene: TRBJ2-5
clone size: .
V gene: TRBV7-7
CDR3 protein: CASSPRGQGTQYF
CDR3 DNA: TGTGCCAGCAGCCCCCGCGGACAGGGGACCCAGTACTTC

D gene: .
J gene: TRBJ1-6
clone size: .
V gene: TRBV7-9
CDR3 protein: CASSLSESPNSPLHF
CDR3 DNA: TGTGCCAGCAGCTTAAGTGAGAGCCCTAATTCACCCCTCCACTTT

D gene: .
J gene: TRBJ1-2
clone size: few
V gene: TRBV25-1
CDR3 protein: CASSEGGDPGYTF
CDR3 DNA: TGTGCCAGCAGTGAAGGCGGGGATCCTGGCTACACCTTC

D gene: .
J gene: TRBJ2-3
clone size: many
V gene: TRBV4-3
CDR3 protein: CASSLQSSDADTQYF
CDR3 DNA: TGCGCCAGCAGCCTACAATCTAGCGACGCAGATACGCAGTATTTT

D gene: TRBD1
J gene: TRBJ2-3
clone size: few
V gene: TRBV7-9
CDR3 protein: CARQGDTDTQYF
CDR3 DNA: TGTGCCAGACAGGGGGACACAGATACGCAGTATTTT